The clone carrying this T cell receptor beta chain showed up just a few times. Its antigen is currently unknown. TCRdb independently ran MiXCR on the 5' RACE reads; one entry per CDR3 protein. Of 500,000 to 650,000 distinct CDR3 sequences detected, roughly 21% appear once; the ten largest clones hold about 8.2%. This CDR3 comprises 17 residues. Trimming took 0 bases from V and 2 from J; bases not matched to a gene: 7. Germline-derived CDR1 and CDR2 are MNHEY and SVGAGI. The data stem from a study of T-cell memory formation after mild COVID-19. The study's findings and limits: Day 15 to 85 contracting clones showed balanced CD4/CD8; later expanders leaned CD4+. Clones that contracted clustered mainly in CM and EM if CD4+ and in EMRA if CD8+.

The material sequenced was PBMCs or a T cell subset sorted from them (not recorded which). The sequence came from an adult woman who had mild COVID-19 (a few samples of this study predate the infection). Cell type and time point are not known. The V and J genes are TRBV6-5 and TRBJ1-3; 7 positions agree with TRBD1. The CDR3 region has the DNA TGTGCCAGCAGTTACTCGTCAGGGGGGCAAGCTGGAAACACCATATATTTT. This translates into CASSYSSGGQAGNTIYF.